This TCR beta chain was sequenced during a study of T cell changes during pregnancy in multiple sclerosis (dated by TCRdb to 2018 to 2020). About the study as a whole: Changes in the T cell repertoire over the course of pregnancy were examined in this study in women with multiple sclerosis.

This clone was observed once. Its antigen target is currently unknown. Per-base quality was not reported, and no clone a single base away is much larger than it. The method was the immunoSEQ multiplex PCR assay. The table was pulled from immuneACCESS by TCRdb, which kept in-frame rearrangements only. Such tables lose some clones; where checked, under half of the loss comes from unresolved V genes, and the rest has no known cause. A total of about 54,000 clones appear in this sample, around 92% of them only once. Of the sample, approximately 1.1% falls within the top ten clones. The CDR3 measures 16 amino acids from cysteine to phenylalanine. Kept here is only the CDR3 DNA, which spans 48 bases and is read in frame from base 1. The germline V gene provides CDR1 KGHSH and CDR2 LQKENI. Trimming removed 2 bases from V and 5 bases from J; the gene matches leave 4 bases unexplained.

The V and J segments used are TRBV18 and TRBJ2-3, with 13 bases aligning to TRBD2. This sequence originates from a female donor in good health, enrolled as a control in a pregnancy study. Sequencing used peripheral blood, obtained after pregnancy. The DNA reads TGTGCCAGCTCACCAAGGACTAGCGGGGGAGGAGATACGCAGTATTTT. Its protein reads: CASSPRTSGGGDTQYF.